This T cell receptor (beta chain) was identified during a study of blood T cells in healthy people across ages. In the study overall: Capturing about one barcoded beta molecule per two T cells was achieved by template switching.

Study-wide results and limits: Diversity figures based on one million T cells were deemed too low.

This clonotype was seen a handful of times. The target antigen is unknown. V was cut by 2 bases and J by 4 bases, with 12 bases left in between. CDR3 length equals 14 residues. It was with a sample-barcoded 5' primer and a J-beta primer mix that a second PCR of roughly 6 to 12 cycles was run. TCRdb re-called the 5' RACE reads with MiXCR, one entry per CDR3 protein. The data show some 370,000 distinct CDR3 sequences, roughly half seen once. Caucasian, healthy and from Russia, the donors were aged between roughly 6 and 95. Donors gave about 9.3 milliliters of peripheral blood apiece. The source is a man in his sixties in good health. Sequenced input: blood. The V and J genes are TRBV12-3 or TRBV12-4 and TRBJ2-7, with D unclear. CDR3 residues: CASSLNPHGYEQYF. Written as DNA, the CDR3 is TGTGCCAGCAGTTTAAATCCCCACGGGTACGAGCAGTACTTC.